This T cell receptor (beta chain) came from a study of blood T cell repertoires in COVID-19. Background on the study: The study drew acute and convalescent COVID-19 samples from the United States, Italy and Spain. PBMCs, B-cell-depleted T cells, or T cells provided the cDNA or gDNA that made up the material.

The CDR3 is 12 residues long. V lost 7 bases to trimming and J lost 4 bases, with 8 bases between them. Under the authors' procedure: Reference gene primer amplification yielded estimated nucleated cell counts. Produced via immunoSEQ multiplex PCR; TCRdb's table is partial and in-frame only. V and J calls and clone size follow that table, whereas D and trimming were derived from the DNA. The sample lists around 95,000 clones; roughly nine tenths were seen once. This chain joins TRBV12-3 or TRBV12-4 and TRBJ1-5; a possible D gene is TRBD1 (6 bases). This receptor was identified in a man under 40 in a cohort sampled during active COVID-19. Sequenced input: peripheral blood. In DNA, the CDR3 is TGTGCCAGCAACAGGGCAAATCAGCCCCAGCATTTT. This gives the protein CASNRANQPQHF.